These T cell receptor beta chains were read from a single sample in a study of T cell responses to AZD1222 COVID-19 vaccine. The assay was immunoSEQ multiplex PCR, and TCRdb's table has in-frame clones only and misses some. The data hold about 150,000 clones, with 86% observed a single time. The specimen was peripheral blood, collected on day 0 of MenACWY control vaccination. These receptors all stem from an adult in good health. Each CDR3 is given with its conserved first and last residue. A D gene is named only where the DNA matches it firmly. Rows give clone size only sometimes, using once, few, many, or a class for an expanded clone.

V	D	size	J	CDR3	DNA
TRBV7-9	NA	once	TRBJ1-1	CASSLLAGSNTEAFF	TGTGCCAGCAGCTTACTAGCCGGGAGTAACACTGAAGCTTTCTTT
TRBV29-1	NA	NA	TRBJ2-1	CSVDSKGTANEQFF	TGCAGCGTTGATTCTAAGGGGACGGCGAATGAGCAGTTCTTC
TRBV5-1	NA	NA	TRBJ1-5	CASSVGPDQPQHF	TGCGCCAGCAGCGTCGGTCCGGATCAGCCCCAGCATTTT
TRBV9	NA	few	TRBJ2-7	CASPSGQKRVPAYEQYF	TGTGCCAGCCCCTCGGGCCAGAAAAGGGTCCCCGCCTACGAGCAGTACTTC
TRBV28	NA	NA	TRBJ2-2	CALARAGQSGELFF	TGTGCCCTAGCCCGGGCGGGCCAATCCGGGGAGCTGTTTTTT
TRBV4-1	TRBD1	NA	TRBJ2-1	CASSRGQGALGEQFF	TGCGCCAGCAGCCGAGGACAGGGGGCCTTGGGGGAGCAGTTCTTC
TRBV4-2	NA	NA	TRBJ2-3	CASSQGRGGTGSTDTQYF	TGTGCCAGCAGCCAAGGTCGGGGGGGGACAGGGAGCACAGATACGCAGTATTTT
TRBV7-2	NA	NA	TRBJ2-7	CASSLGQGAYEQYF	TGTGCCAGCAGCTTAGGTCAGGGAGCCTACGAGCAGTACTTC
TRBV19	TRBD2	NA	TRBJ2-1	CASSMRGGSIYNEQFF	TGTGCCAGTAGTATGAGGGGCGGGAGTATCTACAATGAGCAGTTCTTC
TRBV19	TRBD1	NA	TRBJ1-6	CASSPGKRTGESPLHF	TGTGCCAGTAGTCCGGGGAAGCGGACAGGGGAATCACCCCTCCACTTT
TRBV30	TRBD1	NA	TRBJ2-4	CAWKATGGEKNIQYF	TGTGCCTGGAAGGCGACAGGGGGAGAGAAAAACATTCAGTACTTC
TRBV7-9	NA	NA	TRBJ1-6	CASSFGEGALHF	TGTGCCAGCAGCTTCGGGGAGGGGGCCCTCCACTTT
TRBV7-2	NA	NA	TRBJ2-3	CASSLASSRGTDTQYF	TGTGCCAGCAGCCTAGCCTCTAGTCGCGGCACAGATACGCAGTATTTT
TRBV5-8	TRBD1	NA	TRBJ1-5	CASSPRDRGLQPQHF	TGTGCCAGCAGCCCAAGGGACAGGGGTCTTCAGCCCCAGCATTTT
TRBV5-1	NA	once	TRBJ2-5	CASSLGGGETQYF	TGCGCCAGCAGCTTGGGGGGAGGAGAGACCCAGTACTTC
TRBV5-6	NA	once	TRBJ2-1	CASSLTDNYNEQFF	TGTGCCAGCAGCTTGACGGACAATTACAATGAGCAGTTCTTC
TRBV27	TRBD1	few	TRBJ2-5	CASSRRQGETQYF	TGTGCCAGCAGTCGGAGACAGGGCGAGACCCAGTACTTC
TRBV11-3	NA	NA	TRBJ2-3	CASSLVDTDTQYF	TGTGCCAGCAGCTTAGTGGACACAGATACGCAGTATTTT
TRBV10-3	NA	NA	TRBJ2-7	CAIRNQSSYEQYF	TGTGCCATCCGCAACCAGAGCTCCTACGAGCAGTACTTC
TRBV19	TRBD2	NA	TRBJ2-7	CASSISGLAEYEQYF	TGTGCCAGTAGTATATCGGGACTAGCGGAATACGAGCAGTACTTC
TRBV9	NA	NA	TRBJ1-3	CASSAVPRGGNTIYF	TGTGCCAGCAGCGCCGTCCCACGAGGAGGAAACACCATATATTTT
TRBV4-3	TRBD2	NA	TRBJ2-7	CASSRTSGTYEQYF	TGCGCCAGCAGCCGGACTAGCGGTACCTACGAGCAGTACTTC
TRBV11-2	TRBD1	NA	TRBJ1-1	CASSNIRDSPGIF	TGTGCCAGCAGCAACATTCGGGACAGTCCGGGGATCTTT
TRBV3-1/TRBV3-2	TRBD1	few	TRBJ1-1	CASSQAGGTEAFF	TGTGCCAGCAGCCAAGCAGGGGGCACTGAAGCTTTCTTT
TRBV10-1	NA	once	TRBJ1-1	CASSPQVRNTEAFF	TGCGCCAGCAGCCCCCAAGTGCGGAACACTGAAGCTTTCTTT
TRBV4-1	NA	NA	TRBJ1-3	CASSVSSRDEDTIYF	TGCGCCAGCAGCGTGAGCTCCCGGGACGAAGACACCATATATTTT
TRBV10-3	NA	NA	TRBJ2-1	CAINGDRLGYNEQFF	TGTGCCATCAACGGGGATAGACTAGGCTACAATGAGCAGTTCTTC
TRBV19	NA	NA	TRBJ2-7	CASSIGQGYLYEQYF	TGTGCCAGTAGTATAGGTCAGGGCTACCTCTACGAGCAGTACTTC
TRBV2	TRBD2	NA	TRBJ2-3	CASSAGGGARHTQYF	TGTGCCAGCAGTGCAGGCGGGGGGGCCCGGCATACGCAGTATTTT